The clone carrying this TCR beta chain came up once. Its antigen remains unidentified. This sample stems from a study of tumour-infiltrating T cells in Burkitt lymphoma. On the study more broadly: All epidemiological Burkitt lymphoma subtypes were represented in the cohort.

Findings and limits, study-wide: Several public clonotypes were shared across many Burkitt lymphoma patients.

The protocol was immunoSEQ multiplex PCR, while the TCRdb copy is restricted to in-frame clones and leaves out a portion. This table holds tens of thousands of clones, around 29% found once. The sequenced sample consisted of tumor tissue. The source of this sequence is a human donor with Burkitt lymphoma.

CDR3 residues: CASSSPSGGDTGELFF. CDR3 sequence (DNA): TGCGCCAGCAGCTCCCCGTCCGGCGGGGACACCGGGGAGCTGTTTTTT. The chain employs TRBV5-1 and TRBJ2-2; D may be TRBD2 (6 bases). Trimming removed 3 bases at V and 3 bases at J, with 15 bases between. The CDR3 covers 16 residues. Germline lookup yields CDR1 SGHRS and CDR2 YFSETQ.